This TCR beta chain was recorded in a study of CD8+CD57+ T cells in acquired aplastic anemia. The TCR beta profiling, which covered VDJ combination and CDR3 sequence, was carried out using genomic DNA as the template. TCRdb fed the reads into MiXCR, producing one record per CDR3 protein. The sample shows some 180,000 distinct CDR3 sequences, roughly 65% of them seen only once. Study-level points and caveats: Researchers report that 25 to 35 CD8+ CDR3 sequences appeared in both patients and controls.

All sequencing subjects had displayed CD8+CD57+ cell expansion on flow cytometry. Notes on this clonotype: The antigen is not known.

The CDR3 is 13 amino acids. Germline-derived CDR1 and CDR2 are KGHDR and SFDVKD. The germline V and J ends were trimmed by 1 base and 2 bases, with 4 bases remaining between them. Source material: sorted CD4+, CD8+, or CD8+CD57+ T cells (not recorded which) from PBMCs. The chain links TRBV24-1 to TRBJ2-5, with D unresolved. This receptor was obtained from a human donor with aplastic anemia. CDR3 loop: CATSDFGQETQYF. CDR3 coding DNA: TGTGCCACCAGTGATTTTGGGCAAGAGACCCAGTACTTC.